A selection of T cell receptor beta chains follows, all from one sample in a study of blood T cell repertoires in COVID-19. The table came from immunoSEQ multiplex PCR; TCRdb's copy has only in-frame clones and leaves some out. The sample lists about 160,000 clones; approximately 85% were seen once. The material sequenced was peripheral blood. The receptors were gathered from an elderly man with COVID-19, enrolled during active disease. Each CDR3 is given with its conserved first and last residue. The order of the fields is V gene, D gene, clone size, J gene, CDR3 DNA, CDR3 protein. D genes are given only for firm matches. Size tells how often a clone was seen (once, few, many) or the class of an expanded clone, and some rows leave it out.

>TRBV12-3/TRBV12-4|TRBD1|few|TRBJ1-2
TGTGCCAGCACCCCAGGGACAGCCTATGGCTACACCTTC
CASTPGTAYGYTF
>TRBV18|NA|once|TRBJ1-1
TGTGCCAGCTCACCAACCGGGAACACTGAAGCTTTCTTT
CASSPTGNTEAFF
>TRBV6-5|TRBD1|NA|TRBJ1-1
TGTGCCAGCAGTCTCCGGACAGGGATGAACACTGAAGCTTTCTTT
CASSLRTGMNTEAFF
>TRBV19|NA|few|TRBJ1-5
TGTGCCACCGAAGACGGGAATCAGCCCCAGCATTTT
CATEDGNQPQHF
>TRBV9|NA|few|TRBJ1-5
TGTGCCAGCAGCGGCCAGGGGAGCAATCAGCCCCAGCATTTT
CASSGQGSNQPQHF
>TRBV29-1|NA|NA|TRBJ2-3
TGCAGCGTTGAGGCGGCGTTTAGCACAGATACGCAGTATTTT
CSVEAAFSTDTQYF
>TRBV7-2|TRBD2|NA|TRBJ2-7
TGTGCCAGCAGCTTAATGACGGGAGGCTCCTACGAGCAGTACTTC
CASSLMTGGSYEQYF
>TRBV7-9|NA|NA|TRBJ2-7
TGTGCCAGCAGCTTAGGGGGCCACTACGAGCAGTACTTC
CASSLGGHYEQYF
>TRBV7-2|TRBD2|NA|TRBJ2-3
TGTGCCAGCAGCCCAGTAACTAGCGGGGGGAAAGATACGCAGTATTTT
CASSPVTSGGKDTQYF
>TRBV5-1|NA|NA|TRBJ2-1
TGCGCCAGCAGCTTGAGCCACTCCTACAATGAGCAGTTCTTC
CASSLSHSYNEQFF